The clone carrying this T cell receptor beta chain occurred a few times. Its antigen is not identified. PCR primers comprised 60 Vbeta and 13 Jbeta primers. Clones were read by immunoSEQ multiplex PCR, and TCRdb kept only the in-frame ones, dropping some. The table lists 100,000 to 150,000 clones, roughly 80% of them singletons. This entry belongs to a study of cytomegalovirus exposure and HLA in healthy donors. General study points: HLA alleles showed associations with 16,951 TCR beta sequences in a later analysis, at a 0.05 false discovery rate. A later analysis linked a missense DCLRE1C variant to TCR beta V- and J-gene trimming.

This clonotype was obtained from a male donor in good health and CMV-seronegative. Specimen: PBMCs.

This CDR3 is CASSYYGEINQPQHF. CDR3 nucleotide sequence: TGTGCCAGCAGTTATTACGGGGAAATCAATCAGCCCCAGCATTTT. The chain employs TRBV28 and TRBJ1-5; D uncertain. V was pared by 4 bases and J by 3 bases, with 13 bases between. In germline, CDR1 is MDHEN, CDR2 SYDVKM. The CDR3 has 15 amino acids.